This T cell receptor (beta chain) emerged from a study of Graves' ophthalmopathy and Graves' hyperthyroidism. This clonotype was counted many times. No antigen is known for it. The TCR beta CDR3 regions underwent amplification from RNA transcripts. Following a first-round RT-PCR that used HTBI primers, a second-round multiplex PCR was carried out. TCRdb called the multiplex PCR reads again in MiXCR, with one record for every CDR3 protein. This sample has roughly 1.1 million distinct CDR3 sequences; approximately 35% occur once, and the top ten carry more than 9.5%. Study-wide findings and caveats: Its predictions of ophthalmopathy progression gave the model 60% to 71% sensitivity and approximately 72% specificity.

Trimming stripped 5 bases from V and 5 bases from J, with 15 bases between. CDR3 length equals 14 residues. CDR1 is SEHNR, CDR2 FQNEAQ, per germline (reference sequence). The source of this sequence is an adult man with Graves' hyperthyroidism. The sample was peripheral blood or thyroid tissue (not recorded which). V and J are TRBV7-9 and TRBJ2-5, with D possibly TRBD2 on 6 matching bases. The CDR3: CASSPRRGEETQYF. DNA for the CDR3: TGTGCCAGCAGCCCACGGCGGGGAGAGGAGACCCAGTACTTC. Complete variable domain (other parts from reference TRBV7-9 and TRBJ2-5): DTGVSQNPRHKITKRGQNVTFRCDPISEHNRLYWYRQTLGQGPEFLTYFQNEAQLEKSRLLSDRFSAERPKGSFSTLEIQRTEQGDSAMYLCASSPRRGEETQYFGPGTRLLVL.